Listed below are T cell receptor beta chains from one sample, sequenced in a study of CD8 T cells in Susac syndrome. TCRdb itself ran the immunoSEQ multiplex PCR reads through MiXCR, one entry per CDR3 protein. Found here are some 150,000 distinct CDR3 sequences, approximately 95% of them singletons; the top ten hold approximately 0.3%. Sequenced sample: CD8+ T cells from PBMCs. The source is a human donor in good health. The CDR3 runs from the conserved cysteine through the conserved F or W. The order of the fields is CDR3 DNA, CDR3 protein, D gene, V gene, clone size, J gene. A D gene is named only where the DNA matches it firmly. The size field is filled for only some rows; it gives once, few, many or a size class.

CDR3 DNA: TGTGCCAGCAGCGTAGGAGACAGTGGCTACGAGCAGTACTTC
CDR3 protein: CASSVGDSGYEQYF
D gene: -
V gene: TRBV9
clone size: -
J gene: TRBJ2-7

CDR3 DNA: TGTGCCTGGACAGGGACTAGCGGGAGGGCCGTCTACAATGAGCAGTTCTTC
CDR3 protein: CAWTGTSGRAVYNEQFF
D gene: TRBD2
V gene: TRBV30
clone size: -
J gene: TRBJ2-1

CDR3 DNA: TGTGCCAGCAGTACAAGCGGGGAGAGCTCCTACAATGAGCAGTTCTTC
CDR3 protein: CASSTSGESSYNEQFF
D gene: TRBD2
V gene: TRBV6-6
clone size: -
J gene: TRBJ2-1

CDR3 DNA: TGCAGTGCTAGAGTACGGGGGCACTACGAGCAGTACTTC
CDR3 protein: CSARVRGHYEQYF
D gene: -
V gene: TRBV20-1
clone size: -
J gene: TRBJ2-7

CDR3 DNA: TGTGCCAGCAGCTTAGGGATTCCAAAAACCGGGGAGCTGTTTTTT
CDR3 protein: CASSLGIPKTGELFF
D gene: -
V gene: TRBV7-3
clone size: -
J gene: TRBJ2-2

CDR3 DNA: TGTGCCAGCAGCCAAGCTACTAGCGGGAGTTACGAGCAGTACTTC
CDR3 protein: CASSQATSGSYEQYF
D gene: TRBD2
V gene: TRBV4-2
clone size: -
J gene: TRBJ2-7

CDR3 DNA: TGTGCCAGCAGCGTGACAGACTCCTACAATGAGCAGTTCTTC
CDR3 protein: CASSVTDSYNEQFF
D gene: -
V gene: TRBV9
clone size: -
J gene: TRBJ2-1

CDR3 DNA: TGTGCCTGGAGTCTCCCTCAGGGTCACGAGCAGTACTTC
CDR3 protein: CAWSLPQGHEQYF
D gene: -
V gene: TRBV30
clone size: -
J gene: TRBJ2-7

CDR3 DNA: TGTGCCAGCAGGTCTAGCGACTCCTACGAGCAGTACTTC
CDR3 protein: CASRSSDSYEQYF
D gene: -
V gene: TRBV7-3
clone size: -
J gene: TRBJ2-7

CDR3 DNA: TGTGCCAGCAGTTTACTAGCTTCCTACGAGCAGTACTTC
CDR3 protein: CASSLLASYEQYF
D gene: -
V gene: TRBV27
clone size: -
J gene: TRBJ2-7

CDR3 DNA: TGTGCCAGCAGTAGCGGATTGAGCTCCTACGAGCAGTACTTC
CDR3 protein: CASSSGLSSYEQYF
D gene: -
V gene: TRBV28
clone size: few
J gene: TRBJ2-7

CDR3 DNA: TGTGCCAGCAGTTTAATATGGGTGAACACTGAAGCTTTCTTT
CDR3 protein: CASSLIWVNTEAFF
D gene: -
V gene: TRBV28
clone size: -
J gene: TRBJ1-1

CDR3 DNA: TGCAGTGCTAGGACAAGGACTGTTCTTTTCTTC
CDR3 protein: CSARTRTVLFF
D gene: -
V gene: TRBV20-1
clone size: once
J gene: TRBJ2-1

CDR3 DNA: TGTGCCAGCAGCGTATGGGCTGGGGTAGGGAACACCGGGGAGCTGTTTTTT
CDR3 protein: CASSVWAGVGNTGELFF
D gene: -
V gene: TRBV9
clone size: -
J gene: TRBJ2-2

CDR3 DNA: TGCAGTGCTTGGACACTGCTAGCCAAAAACATTCAGTACTTC
CDR3 protein: CSAWTLLAKNIQYF
D gene: -
V gene: TRBV20-1
clone size: -
J gene: TRBJ2-4

CDR3 DNA: TGCAGCGCCCAAGATATCACCGGGGAGCTGTTTTTT
CDR3 protein: CSAQDITGELFF
D gene: -
V gene: TRBV29-1
clone size: once
J gene: TRBJ2-2

CDR3 DNA: TGCAGCGTTGATGGAACGTCAGGGCGTGGTGGCTACACCTTC
CDR3 protein: CSVDGTSGRGGYTF
D gene: -
V gene: TRBV29-1
clone size: once
J gene: TRBJ1-2

CDR3 DNA: TGTGCCAGCAGCCCCTCTATTGGCACAGATACGCAGTATTTT
CDR3 protein: CASSPSIGTDTQYF
D gene: -
V gene: TRBV7-9
clone size: -
J gene: TRBJ2-3

CDR3 DNA: TGTGCCAGCAGTTCAACTAGCGTGGCCTACGAGCAGTACTTC
CDR3 protein: CASSSTSVAYEQYF
D gene: TRBD2
V gene: TRBV27
clone size: once
J gene: TRBJ2-7

CDR3 DNA: TGCAGCGTTGAAGTCCGGGGGGATTCCTACGAGCAGTACTTC
CDR3 protein: CSVEVRGDSYEQYF
D gene: TRBD2
V gene: TRBV29-1
clone size: few
J gene: TRBJ2-7

CDR3 DNA: TGTGCCAGCAGCTCAACAGGGGGTCATGAGCAGTTCTTC
CDR3 protein: CASSSTGGHEQFF
D gene: TRBD1
V gene: TRBV11-2
clone size: -
J gene: TRBJ2-1

CDR3 DNA: TGCAGCGTTGTAGCGGGCTACAATGAGCAGTTCTTC
CDR3 protein: CSVVAGYNEQFF
D gene: TRBD2
V gene: TRBV29-1
clone size: -
J gene: TRBJ2-1

CDR3 DNA: TGTGCCAGCAGCTTAAAAAGGGGAACCGGGGAGCTGTTTTTT
CDR3 protein: CASSLKRGTGELFF
D gene: -
V gene: TRBV5-6
clone size: -
J gene: TRBJ2-2

CDR3 DNA: TGTGCCAGCAGCTTCGGTGACAGTGAAGCTTTCTTT
CDR3 protein: CASSFGDSEAFF
D gene: -
V gene: TRBV7-9
clone size: -
J gene: TRBJ1-1